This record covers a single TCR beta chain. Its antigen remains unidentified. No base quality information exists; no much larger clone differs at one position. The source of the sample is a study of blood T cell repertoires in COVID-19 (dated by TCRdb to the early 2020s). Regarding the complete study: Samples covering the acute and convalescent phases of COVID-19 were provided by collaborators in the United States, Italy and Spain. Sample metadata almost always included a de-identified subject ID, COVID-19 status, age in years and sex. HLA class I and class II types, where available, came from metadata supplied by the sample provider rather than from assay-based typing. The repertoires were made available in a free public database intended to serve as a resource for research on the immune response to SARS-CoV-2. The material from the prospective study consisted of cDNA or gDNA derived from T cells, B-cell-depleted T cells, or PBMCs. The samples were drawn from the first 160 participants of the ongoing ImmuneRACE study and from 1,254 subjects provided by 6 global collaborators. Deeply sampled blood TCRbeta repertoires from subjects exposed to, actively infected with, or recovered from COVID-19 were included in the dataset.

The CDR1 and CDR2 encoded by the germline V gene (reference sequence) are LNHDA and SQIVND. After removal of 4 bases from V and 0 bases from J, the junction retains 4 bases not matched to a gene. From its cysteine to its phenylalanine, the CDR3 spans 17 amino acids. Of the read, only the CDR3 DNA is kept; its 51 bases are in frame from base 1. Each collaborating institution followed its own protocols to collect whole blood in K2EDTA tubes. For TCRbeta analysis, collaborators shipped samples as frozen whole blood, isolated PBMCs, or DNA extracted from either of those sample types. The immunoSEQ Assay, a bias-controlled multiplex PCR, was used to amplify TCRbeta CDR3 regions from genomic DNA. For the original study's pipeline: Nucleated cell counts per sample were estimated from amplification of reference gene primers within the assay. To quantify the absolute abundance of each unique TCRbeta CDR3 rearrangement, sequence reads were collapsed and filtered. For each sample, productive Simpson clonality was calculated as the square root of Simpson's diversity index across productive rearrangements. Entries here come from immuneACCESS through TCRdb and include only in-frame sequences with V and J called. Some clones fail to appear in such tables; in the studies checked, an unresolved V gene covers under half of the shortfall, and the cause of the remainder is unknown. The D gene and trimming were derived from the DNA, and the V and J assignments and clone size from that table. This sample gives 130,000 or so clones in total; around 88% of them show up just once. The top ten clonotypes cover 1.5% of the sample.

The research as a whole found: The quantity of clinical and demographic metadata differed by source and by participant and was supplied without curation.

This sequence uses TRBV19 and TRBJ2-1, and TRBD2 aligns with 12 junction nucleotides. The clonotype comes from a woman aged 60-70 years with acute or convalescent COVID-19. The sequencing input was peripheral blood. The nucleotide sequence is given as TGTGCCAGTAGTACCTGGACTAGCGGGGTCTCCTACAATGAGCAGTTCTTC. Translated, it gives CASSTWTSGVSYNEQFF. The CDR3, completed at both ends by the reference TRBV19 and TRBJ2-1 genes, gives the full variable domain DGGITQSPKYLFRKEGQNVTLSCEQNLNHDAMYWYRQDPGQGLRLIYYSQIVNDFQKGDIAEGYSVSREKKESFPLTVTSAQKNPTAFYLCASSTWTSGVSYNEQFFGPGTRLTVL.